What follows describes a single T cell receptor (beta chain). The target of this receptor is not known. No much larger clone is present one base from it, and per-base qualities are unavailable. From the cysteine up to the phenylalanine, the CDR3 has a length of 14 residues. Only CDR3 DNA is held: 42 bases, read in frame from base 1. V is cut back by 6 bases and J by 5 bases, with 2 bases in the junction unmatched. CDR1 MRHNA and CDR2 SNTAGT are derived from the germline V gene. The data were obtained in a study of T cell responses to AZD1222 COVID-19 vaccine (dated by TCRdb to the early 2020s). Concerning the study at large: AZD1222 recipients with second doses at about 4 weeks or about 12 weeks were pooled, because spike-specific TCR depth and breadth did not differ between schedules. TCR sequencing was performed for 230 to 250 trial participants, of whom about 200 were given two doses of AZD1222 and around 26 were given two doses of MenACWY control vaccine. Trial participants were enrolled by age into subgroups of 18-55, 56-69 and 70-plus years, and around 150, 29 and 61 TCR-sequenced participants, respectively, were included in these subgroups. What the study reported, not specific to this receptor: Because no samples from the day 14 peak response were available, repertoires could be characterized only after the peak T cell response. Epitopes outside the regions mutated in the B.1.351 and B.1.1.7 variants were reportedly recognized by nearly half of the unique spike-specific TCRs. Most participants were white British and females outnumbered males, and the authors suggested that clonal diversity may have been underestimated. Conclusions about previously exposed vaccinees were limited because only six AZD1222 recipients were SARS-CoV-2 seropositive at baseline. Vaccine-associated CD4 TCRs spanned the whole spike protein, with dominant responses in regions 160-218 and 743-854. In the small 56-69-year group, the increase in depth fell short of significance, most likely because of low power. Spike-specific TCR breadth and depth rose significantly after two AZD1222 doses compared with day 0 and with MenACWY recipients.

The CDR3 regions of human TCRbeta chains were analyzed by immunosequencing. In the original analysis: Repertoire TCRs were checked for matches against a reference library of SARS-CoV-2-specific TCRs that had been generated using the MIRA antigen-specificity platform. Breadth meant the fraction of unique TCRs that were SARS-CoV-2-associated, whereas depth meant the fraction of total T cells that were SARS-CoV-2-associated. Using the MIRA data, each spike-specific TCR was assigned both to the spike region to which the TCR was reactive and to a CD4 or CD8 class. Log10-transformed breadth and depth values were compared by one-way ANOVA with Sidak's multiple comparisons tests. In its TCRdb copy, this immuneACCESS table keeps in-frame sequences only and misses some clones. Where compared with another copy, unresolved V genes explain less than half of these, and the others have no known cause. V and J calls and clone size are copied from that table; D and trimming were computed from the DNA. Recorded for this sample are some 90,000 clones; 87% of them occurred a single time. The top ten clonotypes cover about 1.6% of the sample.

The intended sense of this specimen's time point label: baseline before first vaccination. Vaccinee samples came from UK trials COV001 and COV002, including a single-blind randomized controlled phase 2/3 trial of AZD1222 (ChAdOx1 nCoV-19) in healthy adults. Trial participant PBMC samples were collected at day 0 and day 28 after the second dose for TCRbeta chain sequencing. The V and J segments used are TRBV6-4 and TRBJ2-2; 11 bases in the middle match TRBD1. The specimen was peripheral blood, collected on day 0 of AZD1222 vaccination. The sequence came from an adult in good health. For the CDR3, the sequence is CASRGTGGTGELFF. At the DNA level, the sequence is TGTGCCAGCAGAGGGACAGGGGGAACCGGGGAGCTGTTTTTT.